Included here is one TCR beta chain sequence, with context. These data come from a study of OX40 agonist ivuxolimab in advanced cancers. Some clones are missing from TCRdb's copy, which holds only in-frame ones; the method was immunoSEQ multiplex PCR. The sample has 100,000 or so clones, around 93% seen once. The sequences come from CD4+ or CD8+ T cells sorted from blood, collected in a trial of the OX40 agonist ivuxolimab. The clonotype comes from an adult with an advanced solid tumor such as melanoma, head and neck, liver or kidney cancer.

DNA of the CDR3: TGTGCCAGTAGTATTTCAGGGAGAGAAACTGAAGCTTTCTTT. Its translation is CASSISGRETEAFF. The V gene is TRBV19, the J gene TRBJ1-1; D may be TRBD1 (5 bases). The germline V and J ends were trimmed by 3 bases and 5 bases, with 13 bases remaining between them. Looked up from germline, CDR1 is LNHDA and CDR2 is SQIVND (reference sequence). The CDR3 totals 14 residues.